This is a list of T cell receptor beta chains from one sample in a study of cytomegalovirus exposure and HLA in healthy donors. This table comes from immunoSEQ multiplex PCR, and its TCRdb copy is limited to in-frame clones, with some not included. The sample has about 150,000 clones; roughly 75% are singletons. The sample consisted of PBMCs. These TCRs come from a man aged 30-40 years in good health. The CDR3 runs from the conserved cysteine through the conserved F or W. The D gene is left open where the match is weak. For some rows the clone size is stated as once, few or many, or as a class when expanded; others skip it.

D: NA; length: 16; V: TRBV28; size: NA; J: TRBJ2-7; CDR3: CASSLPTPNTDGGQYF; DNA: TGTGCCAGCAGTTTACCCACCCCAAACACAGACGGTGGGCAGTACTTC
D: NA; length: 11; V: TRBV10-3; size: NA; J: TRBJ2-2; CDR3: CAVQDTGELFF; DNA: TGTGCCGTACAAGACACCGGGGAGCTGTTTTTT
D: NA; length: 15; V: TRBV5-6; size: few; J: TRBJ2-7; CDR3: CASSRAGYPLGEQYF; DNA: TGTGCCAGCAGCAGAGCAGGGTATCCGTTAGGCGAGCAGTACTTC
D: NA; length: 12; V: TRBV9; size: NA; J: TRBJ2-1; CDR3: CASSVGGGEQFF; DNA: TGTGCCAGCAGCGTCGGGGGAGGCGAGCAGTTCTTC
D: NA; length: 12; V: TRBV11-3; size: few; J: TRBJ2-3; CDR3: CASSPGWDTQYF; DNA: TGTGCCAGCAGCCCCGGTTGGGATACGCAGTATTTT
D: TRBD1; length: 14; V: TRBV5-1; size: NA; J: TRBJ2-1; CDR3: CASRRQGDLNEQFF; DNA: TGCGCCAGCAGAAGACAGGGTGACCTCAATGAGCAGTTCTTC
D: NA; length: 19; V: TRBV4-3; size: NA; J: TRBJ2-2; CDR3: CASSQELASSAQYTGELFF; DNA: TGCGCCAGCAGCCAAGAGCTCGCCTCCAGTGCTCAGTACACCGGGGAGCTGTTTTTT
D: NA; length: 13; V: TRBV13; size: once; J: TRBJ1-1; CDR3: CASSQTGNTEAFF; DNA: TGTGCCAGCAGCCAAACAGGGAATACTGAAGCTTTCTTT
D: TRBD1; length: 16; V: TRBV7-9; size: once; J: TRBJ2-1; CDR3: CASSLDGRGRYNEQFF; DNA: TGTGCCAGCAGCTTAGATGGCAGGGGGCGGTACAATGAGCAGTTCTTC
D: TRBD1; length: 18; V: TRBV9; size: NA; J: TRBJ2-6; CDR3: CASSVVGTGFSGANVLTF; DNA: TGTGCCAGCAGCGTAGTGGGGACAGGGTTCTCCGGGGCCAACGTCCTGACTTTC
D: TRBD2; length: 19; V: TRBV7-3; size: NA; J: TRBJ2-1; CDR3: CASSSQGTYWRGDYNEQFF; DNA: TGTGCCAGCAGCTCCCAGGGCACGTATTGGCGGGGGGACTACAATGAGCAGTTCTTC
D: NA; length: 16; V: TRBV7-3; size: NA; J: TRBJ2-2; CDR3: CASSLYGGIGPGELFF; DNA: TGTGCCAGCAGCTTATACGGCGGGATCGGCCCCGGGGAGCTGTTTTTT
D: NA; length: 13; V: TRBV29-1; size: NA; J: TRBJ1-1; CDR3: CSARPPPNTEAFF; DNA: TGCAGCGCCCGTCCCCCCCCGAACACTGAAGCTTTCTTT
D: NA; length: 13; V: TRBV11-2; size: NA; J: TRBJ1-5; CDR3: CASSRQEDQPQHF; DNA: TGTGCCAGCAGCCGACAGGAAGATCAGCCCCAGCATTTT
D: NA; length: 15; V: TRBV4-3; size: few; J: TRBJ1-3; CDR3: CASSQGRGSGNTIYF; DNA: TGCGCCAGCAGCCAAGGAAGGGGCTCTGGAAACACCATATATTTT
D: TRBD2; length: 15; V: TRBV11-2; size: NA; J: TRBJ2-4; CDR3: CASRQLAAAKNIQYF; DNA: TGTGCCAGCAGGCAACTAGCGGCAGCCAAAAACATTCAGTACTTC
D: TRBD1; length: 16; V: TRBV29-1; size: once; J: TRBJ2-1; CDR3: CSVEKGRGGAGDEQFF; DNA: TGCAGCGTTGAAAAGGGTAGAGGGGGCGCGGGTGATGAGCAGTTCTTC
D: NA; length: 14; V: TRBV10-3; size: few; J: TRBJ1-4; CDR3: CAISGEGVGQKLFF; DNA: TGTGCCATCAGTGGTGAGGGGGTTGGGCAAAAACTGTTTTTT
D: TRBD1; length: 13; V: TRBV11-2; size: NA; J: TRBJ2-3; CDR3: CASSLGSGQALCF; DNA: TGTGCCAGCAGCTTAGGGTCCGGACAGGCCCTTTGTTTT
D: NA; length: 13; V: TRBV7-9; size: NA; J: TRBJ2-7; CDR3: CASSFVSSYEQYF; DNA: TGTGCCAGCAGTTTCGTGAGCTCCTACGAGCAGTACTTC
D: TRBD1; length: 17; V: TRBV28; size: NA; J: TRBJ1-5; CDR3: CASSLLGTGEGNQPQHF; DNA: TGTGCCAGCAGTTTATTGGGGACAGGGGAAGGCAATCAGCCCCAGCATTTT
D: NA; length: 14; V: TRBV2; size: NA; J: TRBJ2-3; CDR3: CASRTGYSTDTQYF; DNA: TGTGCCAGCAGGACAGGTTATAGCACAGATACGCAGTATTTT
D: NA; length: 15; V: TRBV28; size: NA; J: TRBJ1-1; CDR3: CASNSVGSGDTEAFF; DNA: TGTGCCAGCAACTCAGTTGGGTCGGGGGACACTGAAGCTTTCTTT
D: NA; length: 15; V: TRBV6-6; size: NA; J: TRBJ1-5; CDR3: CASSYGLNSNQPQHF; DNA: TGTGCCAGCAGTTACGGGCTCAATAGCAATCAGCCCCAGCATTTT
D: TRBD2; length: 16; V: TRBV27; size: NA; J: TRBJ2-7; CDR3: CASSSLAGRTSYEQYF; DNA: TGTGCCAGCAGTTCTCTAGCGGGGAGAACCTCATACGAGCAGTACTTC
D: TRBD1; length: 14; V: TRBV28; size: NA; J: TRBJ2-7; CDR3: CASRPDRVSGEQYF; DNA: TGTGCCAGCAGGCCGGACAGGGTCTCTGGCGAGCAGTACTTC
D: NA; length: 15; V: TRBV11-2; size: NA; J: TRBJ2-1; CDR3: CASSLASGLYNEQFF; DNA: TGTGCCAGCAGCTTAGCCTCGGGACTGTACAATGAGCAGTTCTTC
D: NA; length: 13; V: TRBV27; size: NA; J: TRBJ1-1; CDR3: CASSSREYTEAFF; DNA: TGTGCCAGCAGCTCCCGGGAGTACACTGAAGCTTTCTTT
D: TRBD2; length: 16; V: TRBV5-1; size: NA; J: TRBJ2-7; CDR3: CASSLEAGSPRYEQYF; DNA: TGCGCCAGCAGCTTGGAAGCGGGGAGTCCCCGGTACGAGCAGTACTTC
D: TRBD2; length: 17; V: TRBV9; size: once; J: TRBJ2-1; CDR3: CASSVGTSGNSYNEQFF; DNA: TGTGCCAGCAGCGTAGGTACTAGCGGGAACTCCTACAATGAGCAGTTCTTC
D: TRBD2; length: 17; V: TRBV5-8; size: NA; J: TRBJ2-4; CDR3: CASSFGLAGYLENIQYF; DNA: TGTGCCAGCAGCTTTGGGTTAGCGGGTTACCTTGAAAACATTCAGTACTTC
D: NA; length: 13; V: TRBV9; size: few; J: TRBJ1-1; CDR3: CASSVQGNTEAFF; DNA: TGTGCCAGCAGCGTCCAGGGGAACACTGAAGCTTTCTTT
D: NA; length: 14; V: TRBV28; size: NA; J: TRBJ1-5; CDR3: CASSLPPGNQPQHF; DNA: TGTGCCAGCAGTTTACCGCCCGGGAATCAGCCCCAGCATTTT
D: TRBD1; length: 14; V: TRBV6-5; size: NA; J: TRBJ1-5; CDR3: CASSLGTGRQPQHF; DNA: TGTGCCAGCAGTTTGGGGACAGGGCGACAGCCCCAGCATTTT
D: NA; length: 16; V: TRBV7-9; size: NA; J: TRBJ2-5; CDR3: CSSSKRAGQSSGTQYF; DNA: TGTTCCAGCAGCAAAAGGGCGGGGCAGTCCTCAGGGACCCAGTACTTC
D: NA; length: 16; V: TRBV7-2; size: few; J: TRBJ2-4; CDR3: CASSLVMAGPKNIQYF; DNA: TGTGCCAGCAGCTTAGTGATGGCGGGACCTAAAAACATTCAGTACTTC
D: NA; length: 14; V: TRBV18; size: NA; J: TRBJ2-7; CDR3: CASSRAGEVYEQYF; DNA: TGTGCCAGCTCACGAGCCGGCGAGGTCTACGAGCAGTACTTC
D: TRBD2; length: 18; V: TRBV9; size: NA; J: TRBJ2-1; CDR3: CASSVGSGRPSSYNEQFF; DNA: TGTGCCAGCAGCGTGGGTAGCGGGAGGCCGAGCTCCTACAATGAGCAGTTCTTC
D: NA; length: 14; V: TRBV27; size: NA; J: TRBJ1-2; CDR3: CASSLGGASYGYTF; DNA: TGTGCCAGCAGTTTAGGAGGGGCGAGCTATGGCTACACCTTC
D: TRBD2; length: 12; V: TRBV6-5; size: NA; J: TRBJ2-3; CDR3: CASGGTIDTQYF; DNA: TGTGCCAGCGGTGGGACTATAGATACGCAGTATTTT
D: NA; length: 15; V: TRBV7-2; size: NA; J: TRBJ2-3; CDR3: CASSPIAGFPDTQYF; DNA: TGTGCCAGCAGCCCCATTGCGGGCTTCCCTGATACGCAGTATTTT
D: NA; length: 13; V: TRBV4-1; size: NA; J: TRBJ2-2; CDR3: CASSQGLTGELFF; DNA: TGCGCCAGCAGCCAGGGCCTGACCGGGGAGCTGTTTTTT
D: TRBD2; length: 18; V: TRBV28; size: NA; J: TRBJ2-1; CDR3: CASTDGDPSGSSYNEQFF; DNA: TGTGCCAGCACGGACGGGGACCCTAGCGGGAGCTCCTACAATGAGCAGTTCTTC
D: TRBD1; length: 13; V: TRBV6-1; size: NA; J: TRBJ1-2; CDR3: CASSEDRVGGYTF; DNA: TGTGCCAGCAGTGAGGACAGGGTTGGCGGCTACACCTTC
D: TRBD1; length: 16; V: TRBV5-1; size: NA; J: TRBJ2-7; CDR3: CASSLKIDRDPYEQYF; DNA: TGCGCCAGCAGCTTGAAAATAGACAGGGATCCCTACGAGCAGTACTTC
D: NA; length: 11; V: TRBV7-9; size: once; J: TRBJ1-6; CDR3: CASGGNPPLHF; DNA: TGTGCCAGCGGAGGGAATCCACCCCTCCACTTT
D: NA; length: 13; V: TRBV28; size: NA; J: TRBJ2-5; CDR3: CASSFRTQETQYF; DNA: TGTGCCAGCAGTTTCAGGACTCAAGAGACCCAGTACTTC
D: TRBD2; length: 18; V: TRBV5-3; size: NA; J: TRBJ2-5; CDR3: CARSLDLLSGRALETQYF; DNA: TGTGCCAGAAGCTTGGACCTCTTAAGCGGGAGGGCCTTGGAGACCCAGTACTTC
D: NA; length: 12; V: TRBV29-1; size: NA; J: TRBJ2-2; CDR3: CSVAGVAGELFF; DNA: TGCAGCGTTGCGGGAGTCGCCGGGGAGCTGTTTTTT